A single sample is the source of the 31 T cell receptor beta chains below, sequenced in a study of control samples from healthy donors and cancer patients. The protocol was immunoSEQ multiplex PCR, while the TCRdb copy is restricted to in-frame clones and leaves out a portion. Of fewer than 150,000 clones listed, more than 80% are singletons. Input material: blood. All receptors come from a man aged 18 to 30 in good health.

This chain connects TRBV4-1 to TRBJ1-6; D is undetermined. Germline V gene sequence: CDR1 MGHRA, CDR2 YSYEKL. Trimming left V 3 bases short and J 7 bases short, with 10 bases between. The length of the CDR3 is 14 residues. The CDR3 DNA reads TGCGCCAGCAGCCATCCCCCCGGGAATTCACCCCTCCACTTT. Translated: CASSHPPGNSPLHF.

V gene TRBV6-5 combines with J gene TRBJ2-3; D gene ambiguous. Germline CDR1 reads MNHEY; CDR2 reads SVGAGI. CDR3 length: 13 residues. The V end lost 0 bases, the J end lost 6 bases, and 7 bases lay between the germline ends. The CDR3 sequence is CASSYSQEDTQYF. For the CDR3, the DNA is TGTGCCAGCAGTTACTCCCAAGAGGATACGCAGTATTTT.

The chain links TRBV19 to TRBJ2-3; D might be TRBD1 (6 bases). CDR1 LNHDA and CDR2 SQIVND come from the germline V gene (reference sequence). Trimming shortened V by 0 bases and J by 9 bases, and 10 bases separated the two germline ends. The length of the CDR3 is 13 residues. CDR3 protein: CASSIDRTVTQYF. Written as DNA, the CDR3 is TGTGCCAGTAGTATAGACAGGACAGTAACGCAGTATTTT.

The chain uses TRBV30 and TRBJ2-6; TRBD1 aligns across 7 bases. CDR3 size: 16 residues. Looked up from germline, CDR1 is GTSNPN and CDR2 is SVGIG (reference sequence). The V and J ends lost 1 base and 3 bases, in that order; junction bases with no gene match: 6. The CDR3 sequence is CAWSGRGGGGANVLTF. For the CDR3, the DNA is TGTGCCTGGAGTGGGAGAGGGGGCGGTGGGGCCAACGTCCTGACTTTC.

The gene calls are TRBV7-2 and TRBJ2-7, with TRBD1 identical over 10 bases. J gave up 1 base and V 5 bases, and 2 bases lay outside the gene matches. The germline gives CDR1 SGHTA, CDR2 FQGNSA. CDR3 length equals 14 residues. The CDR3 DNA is TGTGCCAGCAGCGGGACAGGGGTTTCCTACGAGCAGTACGTC. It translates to CASSGTGVSYEQYV.

Written as DNA, the CDR3 is TGTGCCAGCATAATACGGGCAGGCTCTGGGGCCAACGTCCTGACTTTC. It encodes CASIIRAGSGANVLTF. The rearrangement joins TRBV7-2 to TRBJ2-6; D is ambiguous. In germline, CDR1 is SGHTA, CDR2 FQGNSA. Trimming left V 7 bases short and J 0 bases short, with 13 bases between. This CDR3 spans 16 amino acids.

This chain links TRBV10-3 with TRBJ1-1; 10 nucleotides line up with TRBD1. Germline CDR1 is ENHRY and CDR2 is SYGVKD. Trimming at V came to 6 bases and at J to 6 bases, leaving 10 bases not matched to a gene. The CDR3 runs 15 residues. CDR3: CAIRGRGTGEAEAFF. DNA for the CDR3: TGTGCCATCAGGGGGCGGGGGACAGGGGAAGCTGAAGCTTTCTTT.

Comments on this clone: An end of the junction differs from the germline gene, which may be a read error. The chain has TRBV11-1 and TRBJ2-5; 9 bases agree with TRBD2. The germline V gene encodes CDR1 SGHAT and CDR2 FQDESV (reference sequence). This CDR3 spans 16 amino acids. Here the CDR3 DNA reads TGTGCCAGCAGGCGGGGGGGCGACTCGGTCCAAGGGACCCAGTACTTC. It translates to CASRRGGDSVQGTQYF. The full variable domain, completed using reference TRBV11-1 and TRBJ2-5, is EAEVAQSPRYKITEKSQAVAFWCDPISGHATLYWYRQILGQGPELLVQFQDESVVDDSQLPKDRFSAERLKGVDSTLKIQPAELGDSAMYLCASRRGGDSVQGTQYFGPGTRLLVL.

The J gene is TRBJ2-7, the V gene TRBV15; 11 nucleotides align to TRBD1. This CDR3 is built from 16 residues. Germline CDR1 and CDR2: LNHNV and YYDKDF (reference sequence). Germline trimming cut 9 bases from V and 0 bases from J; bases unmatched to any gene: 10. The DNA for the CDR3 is TGTGCCACTAACCACCGGGACAGGGGGTACTCCTACGAGCAGTACGTC. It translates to CATNHRDRGYSYEQYV.

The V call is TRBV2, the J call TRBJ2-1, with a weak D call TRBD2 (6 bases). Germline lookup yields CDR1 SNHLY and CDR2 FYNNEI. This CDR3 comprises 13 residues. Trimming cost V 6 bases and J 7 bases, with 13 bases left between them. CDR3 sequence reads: CASRSGTLNEQFF. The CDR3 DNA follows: TGTGCCAGCAGATCGGGGACTCTGAATGAGCAGTTCTTC.

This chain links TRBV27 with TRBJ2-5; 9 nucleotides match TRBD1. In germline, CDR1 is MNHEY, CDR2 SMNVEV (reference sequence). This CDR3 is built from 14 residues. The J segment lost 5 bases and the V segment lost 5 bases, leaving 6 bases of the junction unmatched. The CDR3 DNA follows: TGTGCCAGCAGTACGGGGACAGGGTGGGAGACCCAGTACTTC. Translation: CASSTGTGWETQYF.

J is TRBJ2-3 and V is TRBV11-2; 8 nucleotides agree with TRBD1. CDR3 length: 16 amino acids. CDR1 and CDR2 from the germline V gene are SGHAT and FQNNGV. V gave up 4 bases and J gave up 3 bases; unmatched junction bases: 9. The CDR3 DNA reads TGTGCCAGCAGCTCTGGACAGGGAACGTTTACAGATACGCAGTATTTT. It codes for CASSSGQGTFTDTQYF.

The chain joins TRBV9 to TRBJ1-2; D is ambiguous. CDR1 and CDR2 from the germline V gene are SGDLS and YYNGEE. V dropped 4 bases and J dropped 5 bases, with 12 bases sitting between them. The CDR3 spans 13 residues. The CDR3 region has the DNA TGTGCCAGCAGCTCCGTAGACGGTTATGGCTACACCTTC. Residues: CASSSVDGYGYTF. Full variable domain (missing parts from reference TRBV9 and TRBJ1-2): DSGVTQTPKHLITATGQRVTLRCSPRSGDLSVYWYQQSLDQGLQFLIQYYNGEERAKGNILERFSAQQFPDLHSELNLSSLELGDSALYFCASSSVDGYGYTFGSGTRLTVV.

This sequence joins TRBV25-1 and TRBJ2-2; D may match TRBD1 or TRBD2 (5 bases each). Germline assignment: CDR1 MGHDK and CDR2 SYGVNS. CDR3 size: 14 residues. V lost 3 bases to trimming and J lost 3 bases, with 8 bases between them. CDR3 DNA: TGTGCCAGCAGTGACGAGGGGTACACCGGGGAGCTGTTTTTT. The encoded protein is CASSDEGYTGELFF.

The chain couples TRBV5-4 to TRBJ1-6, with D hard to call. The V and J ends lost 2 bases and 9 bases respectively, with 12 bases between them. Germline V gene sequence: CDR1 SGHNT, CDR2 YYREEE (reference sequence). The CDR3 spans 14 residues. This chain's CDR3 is CASSFEAAGSPLHF. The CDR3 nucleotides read TGTGCCAGCAGCTTCGAGGCGGCTGGTTCACCCCTCCACTTT.

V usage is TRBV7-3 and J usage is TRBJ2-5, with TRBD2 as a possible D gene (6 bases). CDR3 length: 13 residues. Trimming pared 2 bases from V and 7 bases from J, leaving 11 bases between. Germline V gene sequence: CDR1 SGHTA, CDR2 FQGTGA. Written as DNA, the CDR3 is TGTGCCAGCAGCTTAGCGGGGATAGGGACCCAGTACTTC. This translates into CASSLAGIGTQYF.

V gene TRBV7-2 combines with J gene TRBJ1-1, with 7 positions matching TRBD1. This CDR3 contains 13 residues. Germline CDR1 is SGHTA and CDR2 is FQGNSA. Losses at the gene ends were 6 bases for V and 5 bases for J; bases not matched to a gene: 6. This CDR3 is CASSIQGRTEAFF. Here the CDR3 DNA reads TGTGCCAGCAGTATACAGGGGAGGACTGAAGCTTTCTTT.

The DNA of the CDR3 is TGTGCCAGCAGCCGGGACTCTTCCTTGGGCGGGGAGCTGTTTTTT. Protein: CASSRDSSLGGELFF. This rearrangement joins TRBV7-3 to TRBJ2-2, with a tentative D call TRBD2 (6 bases). In germline, CDR1 is SGHTA, CDR2 FQGTGA. The CDR3 extends over 15 amino acids. V was pared by 5 bases and J by 7 bases, with 17 bases between. Filled out from reference TRBV7-3 and TRBJ2-2, the complete variable domain reads GAGVSQTPSNKVTEKGKYVELRCDPISGHTALYWYRQSLGQGPEFLIYFQGTGAADDSGLPNDRFFAVRPEGSVSTLKIQRTERGDSAVYLCASSRDSSLGGELFFGEGSRLTVL.

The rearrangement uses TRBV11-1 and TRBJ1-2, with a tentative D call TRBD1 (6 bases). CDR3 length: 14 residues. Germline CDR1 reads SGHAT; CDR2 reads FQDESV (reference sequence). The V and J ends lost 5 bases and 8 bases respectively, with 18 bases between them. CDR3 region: CASSPGLGAVGYTF. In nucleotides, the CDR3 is TGTGCCAGCAGCCCAGGGCTGGGGGCGGTCGGCTACACCTTC.

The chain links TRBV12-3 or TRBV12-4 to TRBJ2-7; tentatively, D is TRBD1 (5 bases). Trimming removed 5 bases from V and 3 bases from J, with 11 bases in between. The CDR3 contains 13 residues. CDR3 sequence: CASSPHDSYEQYF. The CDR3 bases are TGTGCCAGCAGTCCCCATGACAGCTACGAGCAGTACTTC.

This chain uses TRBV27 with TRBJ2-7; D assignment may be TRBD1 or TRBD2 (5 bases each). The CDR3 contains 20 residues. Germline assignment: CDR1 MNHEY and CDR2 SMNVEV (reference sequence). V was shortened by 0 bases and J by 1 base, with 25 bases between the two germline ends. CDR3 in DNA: TGTGCCAGCAGTTTATCGACATGGACACCATCGGGAACTCAATCCTACGAGCAGTACTTC. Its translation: CASSLSTWTPSGTQSYEQYF.

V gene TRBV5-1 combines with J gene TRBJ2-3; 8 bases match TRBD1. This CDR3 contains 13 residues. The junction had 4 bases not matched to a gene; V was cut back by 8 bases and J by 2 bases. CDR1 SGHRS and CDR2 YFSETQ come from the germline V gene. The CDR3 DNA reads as TGCGCCAGTCGGGACAGGAACACAGATACGCAGTATTTT. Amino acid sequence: CASRDRNTDTQYF.

The CDR3 region is CASSLPHGLSSSYNEQFF. Here the CDR3 DNA reads TGTGCCAGCAGCTTACCCCATGGACTATCTAGCTCCTACAATGAGCAGTTCTTC. This rearrangement joins TRBV11-2 to TRBJ2-1; a possible D gene is TRBD2 (6 bases). V was shortened by 2 bases and J by 0 bases, with 17 bases between the two germline ends. The CDR3 totals 18 residues. The V gene's germline CDR1 is SGHAT and CDR2 FQNNGV.

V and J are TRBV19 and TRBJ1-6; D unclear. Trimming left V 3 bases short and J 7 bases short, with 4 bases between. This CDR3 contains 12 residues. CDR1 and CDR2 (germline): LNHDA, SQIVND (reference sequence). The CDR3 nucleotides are TGTGCCAGTAGTATCGGGAATTCACCCCTCCACTTT. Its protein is CASSIGNSPLHF.

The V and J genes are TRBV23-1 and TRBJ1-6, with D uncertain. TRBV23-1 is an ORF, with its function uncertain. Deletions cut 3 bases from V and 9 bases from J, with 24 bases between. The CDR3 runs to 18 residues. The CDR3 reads CASSHGRRTRLLRSPLHF. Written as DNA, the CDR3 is TGCGCCAGCAGTCACGGCAGACGAACTCGTCTATTGCGTTCACCCCTCCACTTT.

The CDR3, as DNA: TGTGCCAGCAGCCTTGGCGACTTCTCTGGAAACACCATATATTTT. Its protein product is CASSLGDFSGNTIYF. The chain is built from TRBV7-9 and TRBJ1-3; D gene unclear. The germline V gene encodes CDR1 SEHNR and CDR2 FQNEAQ (reference sequence). V was clipped by 5 bases and J by 0 bases, with 11 bases between them. This CDR3 has 15 amino acids. The whole variable domain, remainder taken from reference TRBV7-9 and TRBJ1-3, is DTGVSQNPRHKITKRGQNVTFRCDPISEHNRLYWYRQTLGQGPEFLTYFQNEAQLEKSRLLSDRFSAERPKGSFSTLEIQRTEQGDSAMYLCASSLGDFSGNTIYFGEGSWLTVV.

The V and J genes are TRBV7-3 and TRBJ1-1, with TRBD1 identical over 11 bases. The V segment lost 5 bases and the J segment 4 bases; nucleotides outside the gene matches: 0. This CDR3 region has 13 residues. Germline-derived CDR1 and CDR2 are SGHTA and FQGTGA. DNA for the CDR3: TGTGCCAGCAGCGGGACAGGGGGCACTGAAGCTTTCTTT. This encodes CASSGTGGTEAFF.

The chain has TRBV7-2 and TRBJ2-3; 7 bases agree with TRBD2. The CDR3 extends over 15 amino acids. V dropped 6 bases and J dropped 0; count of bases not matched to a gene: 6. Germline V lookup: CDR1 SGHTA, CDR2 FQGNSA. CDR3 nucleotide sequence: TGTGCCAGCAGAGGAGCGGGGACTAGCACAGATACGCAGTATTTT. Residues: CASRGAGTSTDTQYF.

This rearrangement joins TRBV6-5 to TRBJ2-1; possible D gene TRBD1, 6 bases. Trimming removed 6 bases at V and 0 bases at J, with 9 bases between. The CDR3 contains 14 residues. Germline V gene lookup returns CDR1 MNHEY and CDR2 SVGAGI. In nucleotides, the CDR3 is TGTGCCAGCAGAACAGGGAGCTCCTACAATGAGCAGTTCTTC. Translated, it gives CASRTGSSYNEQFF.

Written as DNA, the CDR3 is TGTGCCAGCAGCTTTACCCAAGAGACCCAGTACTTC. Protein sequence: CASSFTQETQYF. The chain joins TRBV7-2 to TRBJ2-5; D uncertain. The V end lost 3 bases, the J end lost 1 base, and 3 bases lay between the germline ends. The CDR3 is 12 residues long. Germline CDR1 and CDR2: SGHTA and FQGNSA. Drawing the rest from reference TRBV7-2 and TRBJ2-5, the complete variable domain is GAGVSQSPSNKVTEKGKDVELRCDPISGHTALYWYRQSLGQGLEFLIYFQGNSAPDKSGLPSDRFSAERTGGSVSTLTIQRTQQEDSAVYLCASSFTQETQYFGPGTRLLVL.

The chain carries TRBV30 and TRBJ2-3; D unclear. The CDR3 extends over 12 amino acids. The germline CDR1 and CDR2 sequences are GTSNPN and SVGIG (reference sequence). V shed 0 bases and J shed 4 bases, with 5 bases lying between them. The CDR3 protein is CAWSVTPDTQYF. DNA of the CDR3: TGTGCCTGGAGTGTAACCCCAGATACGCAGTATTTT.